This entry features one T cell receptor beta chain sequence. This sample stems from a study of T cells in localized non-small cell lung cancer. Assay used: immunoSEQ multiplex PCR; TCRdb lists only in-frame clones, some missing. The data contain 65,000 to 80,000 clones, roughly 83% of them singletons. This receptor was identified in a female donor over 55 with stage I lung adenocarcinoma. The material sequenced was peripheral blood, taken before any cancer treatment.

CDR3 coding DNA: TGTGCCAGCAGCGCACAGGGGGCAGGCGGAACCTACGAGCAGTACTTC. Its protein product is CASSAQGAGGTYEQYF. V gene TRBV11-3 combines with J gene TRBJ2-7; 9 bases are shared with TRBD1. The J segment lost 2 bases and the V segment lost 5 bases, leaving 10 bases of the junction unmatched. The CDR3 has 16 residues. Germline values: CDR1 SGHNT, CDR2 YENEEA. The complete variable domain, with remaining parts taken from reference TRBV11-3 and TRBJ2-7, reads EAGVVQSPRYKIIEKKQPVAFWCNPISGHNTLYWYLQNLGQGPELLIRYENEEAVDDSQLPKDRFSAERLKGVDSTLKIQPAELGDSAVYLCASSAQGAGGTYEQYFGPGTRLTVT.